A single sample is the source of the 8 T cell receptor beta chains below, sequenced in a study of beta chain features in type 1 diabetes. Sequencing targeted expressed TCRB transcripts, as all isolated RNA had been reverse transcribed. Repertoires were generated with immunoSEQ multiplex PCR, while TCRdb's copy carries only in-frame clones and drops some. The sample includes 900,000 or so clones, under 20% of them seen just once. Source material: naive CD4+ T cells from blood. These receptors were taken from a woman aged 18-29 years in good health.

The genes are TRBV27 and TRBJ2-3, with no clear D. V gave up 6 bases and J gave up 4 bases, with 17 bases separating them. This CDR3 has 15 amino acids. Germline CDR1 reads MNHEY; CDR2 reads SMNVEV (reference sequence). The CDR3: CASSSPGFGADTQYF. CDR3 DNA sequence: TGTGCCAGCAGCTCCCCGGGTTTCGGCGCAGATACGCAGTATTTT.

Ten or more counts support this clone. The rearrangement links TRBV23-1 to TRBJ1-4; D gene unclear. TRBV23-1 is noted as an ORF with a role that remains uncertain. The V and J ends lost 3 bases and 6 bases respectively, with 5 bases between them. The CDR3 runs 12 residues. For the CDR3, the DNA is TGCGCCAGCAGTCAGCTTTATGAAAAACTGTTTTTT. Translating it yields CASSQLYEKLFF.

The rearrangement uses TRBV4-3 and TRBJ2-3; D unresolved. CDR1 is LGHNA and CDR2 is YSLEER in the germline V gene. CDR3 length: 14 residues. Deletions cut 0 bases from V and 5 bases from J, with 9 bases between. CDR3 sequence reads: CASSQDGELDTQYF. In DNA, the CDR3 is TGCGCCAGCAGCCAAGATGGTGAACTAGATACGCAGTATTTT.

A few counts support this clone. V gene TRBV7-6 combines with J gene TRBJ1-4, with TRBD1 identical over 8 bases. This CDR3 spans 15 amino acids. V was clipped by 2 bases and J by 3 bases; unmatched bases: 2. Germline V gene sequence: CDR1 SGHVS, CDR2 FNYEAQ. CDR3 in amino acids: CASSLRTGSNEKLFF. The CDR3 region has the DNA TGTGCCAGCAGCTTACGGACAGGGTCTAATGAAAAACTGTTTTTT. Full variable domain (missing parts from reference TRBV7-6 and TRBJ1-4): GAGVSQSPRYKVTKRGQDVALRCDPISGHVSLYWYRQALGQGPEFLTYFNYEAQQDKSGLPNDRFSAERPEGSISTLTIQRTEQRDSAMYRCASSLRTGSNEKLFFGSGTQLSVL.

This clone appeared a few times. Other DNA sequences within the sample encode an identical CDR3. This sequence joins TRBV28 and TRBJ2-1, with unresolved D. Germline assignment: CDR1 MDHEN and CDR2 SYDVKM. The CDR3 extends over 10 amino acids. V was cut by 6 bases and J by 8 bases, with 5 bases left in between. The CDR3 loop reads CASSGYEQFF. The CDR3 DNA is TGTGCCAGCAGCGGGTATGAGCAGTTCTTC.

This clone has a handful of counts. The rearrangement uses TRBV11-1 and TRBJ2-5, with no clear D. Trimming cost V 1 base and J 7 bases, with 10 bases left between them. In germline, CDR1 is SGHAT, CDR2 FQDESV (reference sequence). The CDR3 runs 13 residues. The CDR3 nucleotides are TGTGCCAGCAGCTTAGGGCGCTCAGGGACCCAGTACTTC. Amino acids: CASSLGRSGTQYF.

This clone was picked up a small number of times. The chain has TRBV7-2 and TRBJ2-7; no definite D call. Trimming removed 1 base from V and 3 bases from J, with 7 bases in between. CDR1 SGHTA and CDR2 FQGNSA come from the germline V gene. The CDR3 runs 13 residues. Written as DNA, the CDR3 is TGTGCCAGCAGCTTAGGCAGGAACTACGAGCAGTACTTC. This translates into CASSLGRNYEQYF.

The V and J genes are TRBV7-2 and TRBJ2-4; 8 positions match TRBD1. V lost 5 bases and J lost 8; bases outside the gene matches: 5. The CDR3 is 13 residues long. CDR1 is SGHTA and CDR2 is FQGNSA in the germline V gene. CDR3 coding DNA: TGTGCCAGCAGCCGGGGACAGGTGCACATTCAGTACTTC. This codes for CASSRGQVHIQYF.